This passage covers 2 T cell receptor beta chains from one sample sequenced in a study of blood T cell repertoires in COVID-19. Generated by immunoSEQ multiplex PCR, the TCRdb table keeps only in-frame clones and is missing some. The data hold approximately 62,000 clones, with around 90% observed a single time. Sequenced sample: peripheral blood. These receptor sequences come from a man between 60 and 75 years old with acute or convalescent COVID-19.

V is TRBV28 and J is TRBJ2-5, with D possibly being TRBD1 (5 bases). The CDR3 loop spans 14 amino acids. CDR1 is MDHEN and CDR2 is SYDVKM in the germline V gene. Trimming pared 7 bases from V and 1 base from J, leaving 13 bases between. Here the CDR3 reads CASTPRTGQETQYF. The CDR3 nucleotides are TGTGCCAGCACCCCCCGAACAGGCCAAGAGACCCAGTACTTC.

This rearrangement joins TRBV7-8 to TRBJ2-4, with D possibly TRBD1 on 6 matching bases. The CDR3 length is 14 residues. Germline CDR1 and CDR2: SGHVS and FQNEAQ. Deletions cut 1 base from V and 3 bases from J, with 7 bases between. CDR3 bases: TGTGCCAGCAGCTTAGTCAGGGGCAAAAACATTCAGTACTTC. Its protein is CASSLVRGKNIQYF.